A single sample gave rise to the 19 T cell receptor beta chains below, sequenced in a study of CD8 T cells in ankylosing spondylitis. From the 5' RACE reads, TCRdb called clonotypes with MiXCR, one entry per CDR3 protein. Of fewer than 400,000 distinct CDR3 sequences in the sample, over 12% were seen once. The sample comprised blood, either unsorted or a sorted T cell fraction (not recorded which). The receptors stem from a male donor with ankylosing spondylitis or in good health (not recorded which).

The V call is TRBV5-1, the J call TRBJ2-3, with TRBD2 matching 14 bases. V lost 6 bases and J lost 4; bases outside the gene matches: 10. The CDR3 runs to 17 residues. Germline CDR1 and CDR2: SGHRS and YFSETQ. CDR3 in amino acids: CASNKGLAGAGPDTQYF. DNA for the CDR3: TGCGCCAGCAACAAGGGACTAGCGGGGGCCGGACCAGATACGCAGTATTTT.

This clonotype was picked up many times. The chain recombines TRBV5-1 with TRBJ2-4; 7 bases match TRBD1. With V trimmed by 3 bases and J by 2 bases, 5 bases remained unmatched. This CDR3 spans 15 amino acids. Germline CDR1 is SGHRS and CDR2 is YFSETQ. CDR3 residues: CASSSIQGTKNIQYF. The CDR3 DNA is TGCGCCAGCAGCTCTATACAGGGGACCAAAAACATTCAGTACTTC.

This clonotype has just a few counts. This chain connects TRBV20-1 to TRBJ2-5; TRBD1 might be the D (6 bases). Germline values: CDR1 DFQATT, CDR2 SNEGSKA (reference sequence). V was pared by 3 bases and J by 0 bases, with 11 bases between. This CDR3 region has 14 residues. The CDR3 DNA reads TGCAGTGCTAGTGGGCAGGGGTACCAAGAGACCCAGTACTTC. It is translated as CSASGQGYQETQYF.

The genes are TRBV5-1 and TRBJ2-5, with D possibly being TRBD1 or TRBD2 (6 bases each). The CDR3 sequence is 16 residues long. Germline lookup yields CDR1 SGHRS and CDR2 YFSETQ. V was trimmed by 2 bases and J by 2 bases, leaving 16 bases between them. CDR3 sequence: CASSFSQGGRQETQYF. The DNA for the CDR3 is TGCGCCAGCAGCTTCTCACAGGGAGGAAGGCAAGAGACCCAGTACTTC.

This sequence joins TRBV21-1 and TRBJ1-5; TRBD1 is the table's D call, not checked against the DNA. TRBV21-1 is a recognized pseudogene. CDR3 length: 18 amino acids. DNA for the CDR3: TGTGCCAGCAGCAAAAAACCTTTGACAGGGGGGGGCAATCAGCCCCAGCATTTT. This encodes CASSKKPLTGGGNQPQHF.

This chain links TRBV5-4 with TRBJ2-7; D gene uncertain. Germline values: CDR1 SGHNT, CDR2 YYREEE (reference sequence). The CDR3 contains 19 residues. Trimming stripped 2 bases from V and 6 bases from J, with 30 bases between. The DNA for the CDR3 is TGTGCCAGCAGCTTTCACCTTACGTCATTGGTAAGGACGGCCTCCGAGCAGTACTTC. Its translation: CASSFHLTSLVRTASEQYF.

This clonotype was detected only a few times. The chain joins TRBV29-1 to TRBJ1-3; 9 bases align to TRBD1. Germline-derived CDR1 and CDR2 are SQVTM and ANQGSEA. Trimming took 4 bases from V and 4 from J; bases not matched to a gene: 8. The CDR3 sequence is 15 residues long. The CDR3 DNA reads TGCAGCGTTGGTTCGGGACAGGGAAAGGGAAACACCATATATTTT. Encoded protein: CSVGSGQGKGNTIYF.

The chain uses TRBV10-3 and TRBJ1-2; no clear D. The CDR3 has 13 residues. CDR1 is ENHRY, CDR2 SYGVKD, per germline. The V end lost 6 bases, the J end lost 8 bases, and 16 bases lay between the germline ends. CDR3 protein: CAIRPRENWGYTF. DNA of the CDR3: TGTGCCATCAGACCGAGAGAGAATTGGGGCTACACCTTC.

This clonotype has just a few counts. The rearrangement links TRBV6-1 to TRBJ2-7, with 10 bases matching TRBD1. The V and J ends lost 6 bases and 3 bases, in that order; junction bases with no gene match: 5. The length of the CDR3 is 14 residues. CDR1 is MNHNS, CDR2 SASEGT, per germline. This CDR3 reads CASRPTGGIYEQYF. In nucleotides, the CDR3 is TGTGCCAGCAGACCGACAGGGGGCATCTACGAGCAGTACTTC.

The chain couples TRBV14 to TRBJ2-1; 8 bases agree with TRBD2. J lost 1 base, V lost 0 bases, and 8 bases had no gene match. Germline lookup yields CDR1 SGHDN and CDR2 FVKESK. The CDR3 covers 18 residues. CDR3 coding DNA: TGTGCCAGCAGCCAAGACCCAAGGGCGGGAGGTTCCTACAATGAGCAGTTCTTC. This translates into CASSQDPRAGGSYNEQFF.

The CDR3 region is CASSQTLNEQFF. CDR3 bases: TGTGCCAGCAGTCAAACCCTTAATGAGCAGTTCTTC. This rearrangement joins TRBV12-3 or TRBV12-4 to TRBJ2-1; D gene uncertain. V shed 5 bases and J shed 7 bases, with 9 bases lying between them. CDR3 size: 12 residues.

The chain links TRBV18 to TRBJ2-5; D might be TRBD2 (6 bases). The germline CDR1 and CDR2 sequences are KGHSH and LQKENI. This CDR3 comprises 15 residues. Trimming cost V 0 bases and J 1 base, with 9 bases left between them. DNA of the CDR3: TGTGCCAGCTCACCACCGGGACTTATCCAAGAGACCCAGTACTTC. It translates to CASSPPGLIQETQYF.

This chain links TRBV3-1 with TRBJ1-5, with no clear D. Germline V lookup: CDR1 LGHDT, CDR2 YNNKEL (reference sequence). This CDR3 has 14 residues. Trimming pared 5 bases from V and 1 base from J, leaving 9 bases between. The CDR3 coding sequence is TGTGCCAGCAGCGCCAGGCGGAGCAATCAGCCCCAGCATTTT. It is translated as CASSARRSNQPQHF. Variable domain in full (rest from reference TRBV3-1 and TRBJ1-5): DTAVSQTPKYLVTQMGNDKSIKCEQNLGHDTMYWYKQDSKKFLKIMFSYNNKELIINETVPNRFSPKSPDKAHLNLHINSLELGDSAVYFCASSARRSNQPQHFGDGTRLSIL.

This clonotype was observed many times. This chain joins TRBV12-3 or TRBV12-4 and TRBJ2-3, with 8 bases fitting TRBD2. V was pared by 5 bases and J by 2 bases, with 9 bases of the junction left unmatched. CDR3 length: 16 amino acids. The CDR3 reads CASSPSPSGLTDTQYF. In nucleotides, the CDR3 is TGTGCCAGCAGTCCGTCCCCTAGCGGGCTCACAGATACGCAGTATTTT.

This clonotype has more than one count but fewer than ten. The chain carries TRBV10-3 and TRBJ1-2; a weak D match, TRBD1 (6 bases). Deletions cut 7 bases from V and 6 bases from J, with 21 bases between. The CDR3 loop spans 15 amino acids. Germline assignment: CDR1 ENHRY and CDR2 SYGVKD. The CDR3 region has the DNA TGTGCCATCACTCTGGGGGGGGCGCAAGATAATGGCTACACCTTC. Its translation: CAITLGGAQDNGYTF.

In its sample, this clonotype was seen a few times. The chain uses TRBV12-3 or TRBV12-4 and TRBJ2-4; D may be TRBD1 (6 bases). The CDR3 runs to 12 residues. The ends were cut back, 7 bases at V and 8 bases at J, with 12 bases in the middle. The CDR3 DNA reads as TGTGCCAGCAAACGACAGGACGACATTCAGTACTTC. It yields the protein CASKRQDDIQYF.

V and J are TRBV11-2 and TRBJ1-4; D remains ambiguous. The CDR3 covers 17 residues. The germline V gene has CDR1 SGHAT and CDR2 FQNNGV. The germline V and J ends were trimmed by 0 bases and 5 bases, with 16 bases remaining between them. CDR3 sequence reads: CASSLESRAGLNEKLFF. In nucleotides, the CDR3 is TGTGCCAGCAGCTTAGAATCACGGGCAGGTTTGAATGAAAAACTGTTTTTT.

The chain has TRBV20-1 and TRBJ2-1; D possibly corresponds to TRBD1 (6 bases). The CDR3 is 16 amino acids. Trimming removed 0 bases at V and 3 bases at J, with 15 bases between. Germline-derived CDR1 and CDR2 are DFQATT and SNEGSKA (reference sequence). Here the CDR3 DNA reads TGCAGTGCTAGAGATGGGGGCGGCCCTTTCTACAATGAGCAGTTCTTC. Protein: CSARDGGGPFYNEQFF.

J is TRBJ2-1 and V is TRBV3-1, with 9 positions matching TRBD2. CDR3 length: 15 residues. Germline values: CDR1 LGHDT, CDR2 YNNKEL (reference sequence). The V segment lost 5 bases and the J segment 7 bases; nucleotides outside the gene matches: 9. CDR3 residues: CASSGGLADGNEQFF. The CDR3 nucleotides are TGTGCCAGCAGCGGGGGACTAGCAGATGGGAATGAGCAGTTCTTC.